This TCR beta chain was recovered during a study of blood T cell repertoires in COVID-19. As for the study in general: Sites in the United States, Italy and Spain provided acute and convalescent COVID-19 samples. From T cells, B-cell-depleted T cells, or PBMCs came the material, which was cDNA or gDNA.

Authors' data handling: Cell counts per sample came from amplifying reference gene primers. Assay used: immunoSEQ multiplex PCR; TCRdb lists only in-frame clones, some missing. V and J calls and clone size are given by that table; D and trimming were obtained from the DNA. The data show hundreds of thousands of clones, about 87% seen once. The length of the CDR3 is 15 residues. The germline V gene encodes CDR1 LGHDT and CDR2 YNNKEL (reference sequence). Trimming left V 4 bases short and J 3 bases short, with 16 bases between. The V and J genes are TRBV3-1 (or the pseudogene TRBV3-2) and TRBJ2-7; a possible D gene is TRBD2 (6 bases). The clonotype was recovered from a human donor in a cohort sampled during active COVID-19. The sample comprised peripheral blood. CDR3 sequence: CASSPFTGLSYEQYF. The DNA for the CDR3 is TGTGCCAGCAGCCCTTTCACCGGACTAAGCTACGAGCAGTACTTC.